This TCR beta chain was sequenced in a study of T-cell reconstitution after alpha-beta-depleted transplantation in children. Broader study findings: There were some patients whose high TCRbeta diversity at day 60 came from surviving recipient T cells and thymic progenitors. The study reportedly traced alpha-beta T cells about two months after transplant to several hundred expanded graft clones. Most T-cell counts and diversity one year after the transplant came from T cells that were newly produced.

This sample's TCRbeta library carried unique molecular identifier barcodes. TCRdb redid the calling of the PCR reads with MiXCR, one entry per CDR3 protein. The sample shows approximately 500,000 distinct CDR3 sequences, roughly a tenth of them seen only once. In regard to this clonotype: The antigen is unknown.

The sequence was obtained from a child younger than 10 with inherited bone marrow failure, due to receive a stem cell transplant. The material was PBMCs, obtained before TCRalphabeta/CD19-depleted stem cell transplant.

The CDR3 loop is CASTATGEHYEQYF. In nucleotides, the CDR3 is TGTGCCAGCACCGCAACAGGGGAGCACTACGAGCAGTACTTC. The rearrangement uses TRBV28 and TRBJ2-7; 7 nucleotides align to TRBD1. V was clipped by 7 bases and J by 3 bases; unmatched bases: 9. CDR3 length: 14 amino acids. The germline CDR1 and CDR2 sequences are MDHEN and SYDVKM.